This T cell receptor beta chain was recovered during a study of response to subunit inactivated influenza vaccine. Whole-study findings and limits: Each seasonal influenza vaccination, the authors suggested, recruits few new T cells.

One entry per CDR3 protein results from TCRdb running MiXCR on the RT-PCR reads. This table has 600,000 to 850,000 distinct CDR3 sequences, 12% to 15% appearing once. The germline CDR1 and CDR2 sequences are DFQATT and SNEGSKA (reference sequence). Between the trimmed V and J ends, which lost 6 bases and 6 bases, there was a span of 15 bases. This CDR3 region has 13 residues. The table lists this clonotype with many counts. Antigen unknown. The sequenced sample was PBMCs from blood, obtained roughly 2 weeks before vaccination. The chain carries TRBV20-1 and TRBJ2-1; the D gene is possibly TRBD2 (6 bases). The TCR sequence derives from a man aged 45-60 years who received an inactivated influenza vaccine. The CDR3 region is CSAPGLRGNEQFF. The CDR3 nucleotides are TGCAGTGCGCCGGGACTTCGAGGCAATGAGCAGTTCTTC.